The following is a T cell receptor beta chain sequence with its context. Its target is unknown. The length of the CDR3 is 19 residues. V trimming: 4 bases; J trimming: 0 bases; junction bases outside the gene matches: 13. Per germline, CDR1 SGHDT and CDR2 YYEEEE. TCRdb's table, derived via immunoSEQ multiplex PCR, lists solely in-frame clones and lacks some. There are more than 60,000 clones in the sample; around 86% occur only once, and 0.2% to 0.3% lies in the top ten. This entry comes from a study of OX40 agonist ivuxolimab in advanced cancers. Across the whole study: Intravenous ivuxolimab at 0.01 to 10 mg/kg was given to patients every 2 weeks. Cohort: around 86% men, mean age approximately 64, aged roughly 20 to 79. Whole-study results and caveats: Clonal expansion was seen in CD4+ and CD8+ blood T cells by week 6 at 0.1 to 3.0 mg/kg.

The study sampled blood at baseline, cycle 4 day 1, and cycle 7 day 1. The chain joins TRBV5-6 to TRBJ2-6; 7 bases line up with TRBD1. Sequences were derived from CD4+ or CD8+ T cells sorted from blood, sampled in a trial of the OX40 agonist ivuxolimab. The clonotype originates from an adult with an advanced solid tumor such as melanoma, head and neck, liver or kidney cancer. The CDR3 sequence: CASSLIRDSRNSGANVLTF. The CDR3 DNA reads TGTGCCAGCAGCCTGATCCGGGACAGTCGAAACTCTGGGGCCAACGTCCTGACTTTC.